The rows below give T cell receptor beta chains drawn from one sample of a study of T-cell memory formation after mild COVID-19. TCRdb passed the 5' RACE reads through MiXCR, listing each CDR3 protein once. The table lists about 210,000 distinct CDR3 sequences, 27% of them singletons. Source material: PBMCs or a T cell subset sorted from them (not recorded which). The source is an adult woman who had mild COVID-19 (a few samples of this study predate the infection). Cell type and time point are not known. The conserved cysteine and the conserved F or W are not part of the CDR3 here. The order of the fields is J gene, V gene, D gene, CDR3 protein. A D gene is named only where the DNA matches it firmly.

TRBJ2-5 | TRBV29-1 | NA | SVGTGASGGTQY
TRBJ2-1 | TRBV20-1 | TRBD2 | SARLPSGRRYEQF
TRBJ2-1 | TRBV29-1 | TRBD2 | SVERGLAGEGEQF
TRBJ1-4 | TRBV6-5 | NA | ASTYEWGGEKLF
TRBJ1-6 | TRBV6-1 | NA | ASSEGGGWLPLH
TRBJ1-1 | TRBV7-2 | TRBD1 | ASSLWGTGGAKTEAF
TRBJ2-7 | TRBV7-9 | TRBD2 | ASSSKASGTSGYYEQY
TRBJ2-2 | TRBV20-1 | NA | SARATGNTGELF
TRBJ2-3 | TRBV7-6 | NA | ASSLGPLRNTDTQY
TRBJ2-3 | TRBV9 | TRBD2 | ASSALAGGGTDTQY
TRBJ2-7 | TRBV20-1 | NA | SARGWDRDRSYEQY
TRBJ2-1 | TRBV7-2 | NA | ASSPPMGRNEQF
TRBJ2-5 | TRBV15 | TRBD1 | ATKGQEETQY
TRBJ2-3 | TRBV5-1 | NA | ASSSPGQKKY
TRBJ2-2 | TRBV7-3 | TRBD2 | ASSHPRTSGRSGELF
TRBJ1-1 | TRBV6-5 | NA | ASRTGKNTEAF
TRBJ2-7 | TRBV20-1 | NA | SARGSARYEQY
TRBJ2-5 | TRBV24-1 | NA | ATSDPRGRLGQETQY
TRBJ2-2 | TRBV27 | TRBD1 | ASRRQGNSGELF
TRBJ2-2 | TRBV15 | NA | ATSRDLSTGELF
TRBJ1-1 | TRBV6-2/TRBV6-3 | NA | ASTPTRGTEAF
TRBJ2-1 | TRBV15 | NA | ATSNKMAEQF
TRBJ2-5 | TRBV7-3 | NA | ASSLSALETQY
TRBJ2-1 | TRBV2 | TRBD2 | ASSLTKRGGNEQF
TRBJ2-6 | TRBV15 | NA | ATSRGVSGANVLT
TRBJ1-5 | TRBV29-1 | NA | SVASANQPQH
TRBJ1-2 | TRBV14 | NA | ASSPPGVYGYT
TRBJ2-7 | TRBV5-1 | NA | ASSSPPTGTYEQY
TRBJ2-2 | TRBV7-3 | NA | ASRGPNTGELF
TRBJ2-7 | TRBV7-8 | TRBD2 | ASSLVAGGPLEQY
TRBJ2-1 | TRBV6-1 | NA | ASSGPPGRLYNEQF
TRBJ2-7 | TRBV9 | NA | ASSSSSDSSYEQY
TRBJ2-2 | TRBV7-7 | NA | ASSPTGNTGELF
TRBJ2-1 | TRBV4-2 | TRBD2 | ASSQDWPSGGEQF
TRBJ2-1 | TRBV6-5 | TRBD1 | ASSRDRGWGNEQF
TRBJ2-1 | TRBV20-1 | TRBD2 | SAMFAGGPNEQF
TRBJ2-7 | TRBV3-1 | NA | ASSQVSSLYEQY
TRBJ2-1 | TRBV29-1 | TRBD1 | SVEDWENRGGNEQF
TRBJ2-3 | TRBV18 | TRBD1 | ASSPGQGIADTQY
TRBJ1-5 | TRBV6-2/TRBV6-3 | NA | ASSDHPQGWSNQPQH
TRBJ2-2 | TRBV3-1 | NA | ASSPRSSGELF
TRBJ1-2 | TRBV20-1 | TRBD1 | SAAQGADYGYT
TRBJ2-1 | TRBV23-1 | NA | ASSQSSGRTYNEQF
TRBJ2-7 | TRBV18 | NA | ASSPPSGSRYEQY
TRBJ2-2 | TRBV4-1 | NA | ASSQEGGALTGELF
TRBJ1-1 | TRBV13 | NA | ASSVWFGGASYEAF
TRBJ2-1 | TRBV2 | NA | ASSEAEGEAYNEQF
TRBJ2-7 | TRBV7-6 | NA | ASRRDSHSYEQY
TRBJ1-2 | TRBV25-1 | NA | ASSADAGSPGYT
TRBJ2-7 | TRBV12-3/TRBV12-4 | TRBD1 | ASSFGQGAGGTYEQY
TRBJ2-7 | TRBV18 | TRBD1 | ASSPGQDYEQY
TRBJ2-3 | TRBV11-2 | TRBD2 | ASSQLAGGGSTDTQY
TRBJ2-7 | TRBV6-2/TRBV6-3 | TRBD2 | ASRSSGPYEQY
TRBJ2-7 | TRBV9 | TRBD2 | ASSVTSGALYEQY
TRBJ1-2 | TRBV12-3/TRBV12-4 | TRBD1 | ASTQGAGYGYT
TRBJ2-5 | TRBV29-1 | NA | SVVVAQETQY
TRBJ2-5 | TRBV7-9 | NA | ASTASGVETQY